This is a list of T cell receptor beta chains from one sample in a study of blood T cell repertoires in COVID-19. The method was immunoSEQ multiplex PCR; TCRdb's version includes in-frame clones alone and lacks a portion of them. The sample lists under 75,000 clones, 88% occurring once. The sample consisted of peripheral blood. The receptors come from a man aged 50 or older with active COVID-19. Both conserved end residues are trimmed from each CDR3. A D gene is named only where the DNA matches it firmly.

v_call d_call cdr3_aa
TRBV5-4 NA ASSLAGANSPLH
TRBV7-2 NA ASSPGQANVLT
TRBV3-1/TRBV3-2 TRBD1 ASSPLPTGRFYNEQF
TRBV11-2 NA ASSLDAGRAGELF
TRBV5-4 NA ASSFPGNDYGYT
TRBV7-2 NA ASSPLQQDTQY
TRBV6-4 NA ASSEQTFNSPLH
TRBV6-2/TRBV6-3 TRBD1 ASSYSGTGVSPLH
TRBV11-1 NA ASSSGGLGQTQY
TRBV29-1 NA SVVDGTYEQY
TRBV19 NA ATDDRFNTEAF
TRBV5-1 NA ASSTGGSGNTIY
TRBV19 NA ASSFDRAYGYT
TRBV9 TRBD1 ASSVGQGAYNEQF
TRBV6-5 NA ASSSGQTGNTEAF
TRBV5-4 TRBD1 ASSYDRGNQPQH